Below, 11 T cell receptor beta chains from the same sample are listed, as sequenced in a study of blood T cells in healthy people across ages. Through a sample-barcoded 5' primer and a J-beta primer mix, a second PCR was run for roughly 6 to 11 cycles. TCRdb reprocessed the 5' RACE reads with MiXCR, giving one entry per CDR3 protein. The sample contains approximately 960,000 distinct CDR3 sequences, roughly 28% of which appear only once. This sample also belongs to another study, concerning T cells of mothers and their children.

The sequencing sample was made of blood. The origin of the receptors is a middle-aged woman in good health.

Ten or more counts support this clonotype. V gene TRBV27 combines with J gene TRBJ2-1, with TRBD1 matching 9 bases. Per germline, CDR1 MNHEY and CDR2 SMNVEV (reference sequence). Trimming at V came to 5 bases and at J to 8 bases, leaving 16 bases not matched to a gene. CDR3 length equals 17 residues. The CDR3 DNA reads TGTGCCAGCAGTGCTACAATCCGGGACAGGGTATGGTATGAGCAGTTCTTC. Protein sequence: CASSATIRDRVWYEQFF.

This clonotype appeared a few times. The V and J genes are TRBV7-2 and TRBJ2-7, with 7 bases that match TRBD2. This CDR3 contains 14 residues. The germline V gene has CDR1 SGHTA and CDR2 FQGNSA. J gave up 2 bases and V 5 bases, and 6 bases lay outside the gene matches. In DNA form, the CDR3 reads TGTGCCAGCAGCATGGGAGGGCCCCCCTACGAGCAGTACTTC. Protein sequence: CASSMGGPPYEQYF.

As regards this clonotype: With a much larger clone just one base away, this may be a read error. CDR3 sequence (DNA): TGCAGCGTTGAAGGAGTGTCGGGAGGAGTCGGTAACTATGGCTACACCTTC. Amino acid sequence: CSVEGVSGGVGNYGYTF. The chain employs TRBV29-1 and TRBJ1-2; no firm D call. Germline values: CDR1 SQVTM, CDR2 ANQGSEA. Trimming took off 1 base at V and 1 base at J, with 19 bases between the two ends. The CDR3 length is 17 residues.

This clonotype was seen ten or more times. The chain recombines TRBV29-1 with TRBJ2-1, with D uncertain. CDR3 length: 12 amino acids. Germline CDR1 is SQVTM and CDR2 is ANQGSEA. V was cut by 3 bases and J by 3 bases, with 6 bases left in between. CDR3 DNA: TGCAGCGTTGAGGTCGACTACAATGAGCAGTTCTTC. This translates into CSVEVDYNEQFF.

This clonotype occurred many times. Since a much larger clone is just one base distant, this may be a read error. The chain employs TRBV28 and TRBJ1-2; 7 nucleotides line up with TRBD1. The CDR3 sequence is 13 residues long. With 6 bases clipped from V and 4 bases from J, the junction kept 5 bases outside the gene matches. Germline V gives CDR1 MDHEN, CDR2 SYDVKM. In DNA form, the CDR3 reads TGTGCCAGCAGCCCGACAGGGACCTATGGCTACACCTTC. It translates to CASSPTGTYGYTF.

This clonotype was counted a single time. Its ends do not fully match the called genes, so a read error is possible. The chain couples TRBV5-1 to TRBJ1-4; 7 nucleotides agree with TRBD1. Germline loops: CDR1 SGHRS, CDR2 YFSETQ. The CDR3 extends over 16 amino acids. CDR3 in amino acids: CTSSSRGGRVNEKLFF. The CDR3 DNA reads TGCACCAGCAGCTCCAGGGGGGGCAGGGTGAATGAAAAACTGTTTTTT.

In nucleotides, the CDR3 is TGCGCCAGCAGCTTGGTCGGGACAGGGGTAGGGATGAACACTGAAGCTTTCTTT. It yields the protein CASSLVGTGVGMNTEAFF. The rearrangement uses TRBV5-1 and TRBJ1-1; TRBD1 agrees at 10 bases. The CDR3 extends over 18 amino acids. Trimming cost V 0 bases and J 0 bases; bases outside gene matches: 8. CDR1 SGHRS and CDR2 YFSETQ come from the germline V gene.

The chain joins TRBV20-1 to TRBJ2-3, with D possibly matching TRBD2 (6 bases). CDR1 and CDR2 from the germline V gene are DFQATT and SNEGSKA (reference sequence). V was cut by 8 bases and J by 3 bases, with 12 bases left in between. CDR3 length: 12 residues. Here the CDR3 DNA reads TGCAGTCCGGAGGGGAGGACAGATACGCAGTATTTT. It translates to CSPEGRTDTQYF.

V and J are TRBV11-2 and TRBJ2-7; no clear D gene. The assigned J gene may be wrong: the sequence end matches TRBJ2-5 better. Germline V CDR1 and CDR2: SGHAT, FQNNGV. The CDR3 is 13 residues long. The CDR3 DNA sequence: TGTGCCAGCAGCCCCGTTATCGGAGAGACCCAGTACTTC. This codes for CASSPVIGETQYF.

This clonotype occurred a few times. Sequence at one end of the junction differs from germline and may be a read error. V gene TRBV6-2 or TRBV6-3 combines with J gene TRBJ1-5, with unresolved D. Germline V gives CDR1 MNHEY, CDR2 SVGEGT. CDR3 length equals 15 residues. The CDR3 sequence: CAGSYFLASNQPQHF. The CDR3 DNA sequence: TGTGCCGGCAGTTACTTTCTCGCGAGCAATCAGCCCCAGCATTTT.

CDR3 protein: CASSEQTTDTQYF. The CDR3 DNA reads as TGTGCCAGCTCAGAGCAGACCACAGATACGCAGTATTTT. The V and J genes are TRBV18 and TRBJ2-3; unclear D gene. V was clipped by 5 bases and J by 2 bases, with 8 bases between them. The CDR3 is 13 amino acids. CDR1 is KGHSH and CDR2 is LQKENI in the germline V gene. Full variable domain (outside the CDR3, taken from reference TRBV18 and TRBJ2-3): NAGVMQNPRHLVRRRGQEARLRCSPMKGHSHVYWYRQLPEEGLKFMVYLQKENIIDESGMPKERFSAEFPKEGPSILRIQQVVRGDSAAYFCASSEQTTDTQYFGPGTRLTVL.